This entry lists 3 T cell receptor beta chains sequenced from one sample in a study of blood T cell repertoires in COVID-19. The protocol was immunoSEQ multiplex PCR, while the TCRdb copy is restricted to in-frame clones and leaves out a portion. The table has some 140,000 clones, more than 65% seen once. The sequencing input was peripheral blood. These receptors all come from an elderly man with acute or convalescent COVID-19.

The J gene is TRBJ1-1, the V gene TRBV9, with a weak D call TRBD1 (5 bases). The CDR3 runs 14 residues. The germline V and J ends were trimmed by 1 base and 5 bases, with 12 bases remaining between them. The germline CDR1 and CDR2 sequences are SGDLS and YYNGEE. The chain's CDR3 is CASSVIRGGTEAFF. The CDR3, as DNA: TGTGCCAGCAGCGTAATTAGGGGTGGGACTGAAGCTTTCTTT.

This chain joins TRBV5-4 and TRBJ1-1, with D perhaps matching TRBD1 (5 bases). In germline, CDR1 is SGHNT, CDR2 YYREEE (reference sequence). Deletions cut 3 bases from V and 4 bases from J, with 13 bases between. CDR3 length: 14 amino acids. The CDR3 loop reads CASSSSGKSTEAFF. The DNA for the CDR3 is TGTGCCAGCAGCTCCTCAGGGAAGAGCACTGAAGCTTTCTTT.

The chain carries TRBV27 and TRBJ1-2; TRBD1 matches at 11 bases. V lost 0 bases to trimming and J lost 4 bases; unmatched junction nucleotides: 7. The CDR3 is 17 residues long. Germline V gene sequence: CDR1 MNHEY, CDR2 SMNVEV (reference sequence). The CDR3 reads CASSLSLRTGGGYGYTF. DNA of the CDR3: TGTGCCAGCAGTTTATCCCTCCGGACAGGGGGCGGCTATGGCTACACCTTC.